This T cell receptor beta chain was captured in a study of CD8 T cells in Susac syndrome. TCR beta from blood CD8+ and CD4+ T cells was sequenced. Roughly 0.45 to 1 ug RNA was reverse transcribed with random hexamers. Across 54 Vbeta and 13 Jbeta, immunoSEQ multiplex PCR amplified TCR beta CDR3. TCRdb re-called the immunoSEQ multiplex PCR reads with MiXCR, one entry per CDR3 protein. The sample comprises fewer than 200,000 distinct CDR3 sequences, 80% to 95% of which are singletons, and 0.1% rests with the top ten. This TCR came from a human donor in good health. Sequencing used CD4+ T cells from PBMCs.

DNA of the CDR3: TGTGCCAGCAGCCGAGGTATGGGAGCGGGGGCAGGCACTGAAGCTTTCTTT. It codes for CASSRGMGAGAGTEAFF. The V and J genes are TRBV3-1 and TRBJ1-1; D possibly corresponds to TRBD1 (6 bases). Germline V gene sequence: CDR1 LGHDT, CDR2 YNNKEL (reference sequence). The CDR3 contains 17 residues. Trimming pared 4 bases from V and 4 bases from J, leaving 22 bases between.